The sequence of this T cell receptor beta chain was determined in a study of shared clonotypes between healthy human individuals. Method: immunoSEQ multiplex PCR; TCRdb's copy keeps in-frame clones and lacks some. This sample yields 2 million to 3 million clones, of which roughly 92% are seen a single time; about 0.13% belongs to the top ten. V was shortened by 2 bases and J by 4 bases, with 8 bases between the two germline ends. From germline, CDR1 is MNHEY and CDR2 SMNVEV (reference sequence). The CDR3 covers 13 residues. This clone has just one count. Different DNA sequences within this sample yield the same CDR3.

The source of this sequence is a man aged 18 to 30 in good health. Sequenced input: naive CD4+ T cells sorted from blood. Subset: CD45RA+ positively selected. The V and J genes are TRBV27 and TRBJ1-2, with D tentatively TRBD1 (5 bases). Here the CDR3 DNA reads TGTGCCAGCAGTTTAAACGGGGCCTATGGCTACACCTTC. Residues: CASSLNGAYGYTF.